This T cell receptor (beta chain) was recorded in a study of cytomegalovirus exposure and HLA in healthy donors. There are 19 residues in the CDR3. Germline CDR1 reads SGHVS; CDR2 reads FQNEAQ. With V trimmed by 6 bases and J by 5 bases, 18 bases remained unmatched. Study outcomes and limitations: There was a cluster of highly shared sequence variants that was likely a sequencing artifact. Analysis performed later showed TCR beta chains linked to HLA being more clonally expanded than equally common others. In a later analysis, V- and J-gene trimming of beta chains associated with a DCLRE1C missense variant, replicated independently. A prior analysis recorded that most TCR beta V segments were productive about 87% or about 30% of the time.

The primer mix had 60 Vbeta and 13 Jbeta primers. Libraries were prepared by immunoSEQ multiplex PCR; TCRdb keeps only in-frame clonotypes and omits some of them. Found here are 110,000 to 150,000 clones, around a tenth of them singletons; the top ten hold roughly 1.9%. Details on this clone: Its antigen is as yet unknown.

J is TRBJ2-3 and V is TRBV7-8; 12 bases agree with TRBD2. The receptor's source is a man aged 50 or older in good health and CMV-seronegative. The specimen sequenced was PBMCs. The CDR3 DNA reads TGTGCCAGCAGTCGGACCAGGGCTAGCGGGAGGGAACGACAAGATACGCAGTATTTT. The encoded protein is CASSRTRASGRERQDTQYF.